The 10 T cell receptor beta chains listed next were all sequenced from one sample in a study of CXCR3-negative and CXCR3-positive naive CD8 T cells. Study conclusions and caveats: Compared with CXCR3-negative naive cells, CXCR3-positive naive cells showed more hydrophobic TRB CDR3s.

UMI-labeled 5' RACE TRB cDNA libraries were prepared from the cells. TCRdb re-called the 5' RACE reads, yielding one record per CDR3 amino acid sequence without DNA. The table lists about 85,000 distinct CDR3 sequences. For these receptors, no antigen is known. The specimen was naive CXCR3+ CD8+ T cells from blood. Described subset: CD45RO-CCR7+CD27+CD95- naive CD8+ T cells expressing CXCR3 (TNR3+). The source is a human donor in good health. Some clones in this sample may be carry-over from other donors' samples.

The genes are TRBV20-1 and TRBJ2-7. This CDR3 has 13 residues. The germline V gene has CDR1 DFQATT and CDR2 SNEGSKA (reference sequence). This CDR3 reads CSARSSESYEQYF.

The genes are TRBV28 and TRBJ2-5; absent DNA, TCRdb's TRBD1 call cannot be checked. The CDR3 is 16 residues long. Germline-derived CDR1 and CDR2 are MDHEN and SYDVKM. The CDR3 spells CASSLPSTGIEETQYF.

The chain links TRBV2 to TRBJ2-5; there is no DNA to check the TCRdb D call of TRBD1. The CDR3 runs to 12 residues. The germline gives CDR1 SNHLY, CDR2 FYNNEI. The CDR3 reads CATLGGEETQYF.

The chain has TRBV27 and TRBJ2-7. Germline lookup yields CDR1 MNHEY and CDR2 SMNVEV (reference sequence). The CDR3 contains 16 residues. The CDR3 is CASSTSGTQTAYEQYF.

The chain employs TRBV20-1 and TRBJ2-7; TCRdb reports TRBD1, a call that lacks DNA to check it against. Germline CDR1 DFQATT, CDR2 SNEGSKA (reference sequence). The CDR3 consists of 15 residues. The CDR3 protein is CSATDRGSSSYEQYF.

The V gene is TRBV7-8, the J gene TRBJ1-1; no DNA is available, so the TRBD1 call from TCRdb remains unchecked. CDR1 and CDR2 from the germline V gene are SGHVS and FQNEAQ. The CDR3 length is 15 residues. CDR3 loop: CASSSGTGWITEAFF. Drawing the rest from reference TRBV7-8 and TRBJ1-1, the complete variable domain is GAGVSQSPRYKVAKRGQDVALRCDPISGHVSLFWYQQALGQGPEFLTYFQNEAQLDKSGLPSDRFFAERPEGSVSTLKIQRTQQEDSAVYLCASSSGTGWITEAFFGQGTRLTVV.

CDR3 sequence reads: CSIFRDSSQYF. The gene calls are TRBV29-1 and TRBJ2-3; TCRdb selects TRBD2, and the lack of DNA leaves this call unchecked. Germline loops: CDR1 SQVTM, CDR2 ANQGSEA. The CDR3 extends over 11 amino acids.

The chain recombines TRBV15 with TRBJ1-5; TCRdb designates TRBD1, a call that cannot be tested without DNA. The germline CDR1 and CDR2 sequences are LNHNV and YYDKDF (reference sequence). The CDR3 extends over 15 amino acids. CDR3 sequence: CATSSDRGRNQPQHF. The whole variable domain, filled in from reference TRBV15 and TRBJ1-5, reads DAMVIQNPRYQVTQFGKPVTLSCSQTLNHNVMYWYQQKSSQAPKLLFHYYDKDFNNEADTPDNFQSRRPNTSFCFLDIRSPGLGDTAMYLCATSSDRGRNQPQHFGDGTRLSIL.

V and J are TRBV7-9 and TRBJ2-1; with no DNA, the TCRdb D assignment of TRBD2 cannot be verified. Germline V gives CDR1 SEHNR, CDR2 FQNEAQ (reference sequence). This CDR3 spans 19 amino acids. CDR3 amino acids: CASSSGLADPGRSYNEQFF.

The chain combines TRBV19 with TRBJ1-1; the D call from TCRdb, TRBD1, cannot be confirmed without DNA. This CDR3 contains 16 residues. Germline V CDR1 and CDR2: LNHDA, SQIVND (reference sequence). The CDR3: CASSLFPGTGNTEAFF.